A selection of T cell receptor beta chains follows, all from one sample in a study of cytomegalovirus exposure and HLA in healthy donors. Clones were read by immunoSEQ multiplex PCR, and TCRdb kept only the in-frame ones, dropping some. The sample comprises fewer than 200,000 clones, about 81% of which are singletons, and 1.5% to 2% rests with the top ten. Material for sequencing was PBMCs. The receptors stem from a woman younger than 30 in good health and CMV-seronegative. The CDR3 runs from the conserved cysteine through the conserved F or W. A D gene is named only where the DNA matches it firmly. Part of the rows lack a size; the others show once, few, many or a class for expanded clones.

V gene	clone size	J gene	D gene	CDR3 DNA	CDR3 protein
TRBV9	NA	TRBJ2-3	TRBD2	TGTGCCAGCAGCGTAGAAGGGACGGGGGGTGGCACAGATACGCAGTATTTT	CASSVEGTGGGTDTQYF
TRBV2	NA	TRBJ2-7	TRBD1	TGTGCCAGCAGGGGGGCGGACAGGGTGGCCGAGCAGTACTTC	CASRGADRVAEQYF
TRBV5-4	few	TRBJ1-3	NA	TGTGCCAGCAGCTTGGGGGCAGGGGTGACCCCTGGAAACACCATATATTTT	CASSLGAGVTPGNTIYF
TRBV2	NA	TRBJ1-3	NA	TGTGCCAGCAGGGAGGATAGGCGGACGGGCGGAAACACCATATATTTT	CASREDRRTGGNTIYF
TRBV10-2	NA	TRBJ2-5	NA	TGCGCCAGCAGTCCCCTAGCGTATGGCTTTGAGACCCAGTACTTC	CASSPLAYGFETQYF
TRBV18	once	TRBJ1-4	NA	TGTGCCAGCTCCCGAGGACAGCTACTGTATGAAAAACTGTTTTTT	CASSRGQLLYEKLFF
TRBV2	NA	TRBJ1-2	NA	TGTGCCAGCAGTGACCGGTTAGCTAACTATGGCTACACCTTC	CASSDRLANYGYTF
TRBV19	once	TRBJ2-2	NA	TGTGCTTCAACCGGCAGGGTAACCGGGGAGCTGTTTTTT	CASTGRVTGELFF
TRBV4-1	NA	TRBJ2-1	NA	TGCGCCAGCAGCCAGGTAGTCGGGGTTATATATGAGCAGTTCTTC	CASSQVVGVIYEQFF
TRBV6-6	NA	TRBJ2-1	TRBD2	TGTGCCACCAGCGGGAGTGTTAATGAGCAGTTCTTC	CATSGSVNEQFF
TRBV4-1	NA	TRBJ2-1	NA	TGCGCCAGCAGCACATCCGGGACTTCCTACAATGAGCAGTTCTTC	CASSTSGTSYNEQFF
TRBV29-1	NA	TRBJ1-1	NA	TGCAGCGTCGCGCAGGCTATCAGCACTGAAGCTTTCTTT	CSVAQAISTEAFF
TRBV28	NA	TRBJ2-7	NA	TGTGCCAGCAGTTCCGTGGCAGGAGGGACTTACGAGCAGTACTTC	CASSSVAGGTYEQYF
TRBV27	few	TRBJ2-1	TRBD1	TGTGCCAGCAGAGACGGGACAGGGGATCCTGAGCAGTTCTTC	CASRDGTGDPEQFF